This T cell receptor beta chain was sequenced during a study of blood T cell repertoires in COVID-19 (dated by TCRdb to 2018 to 2020). Some background on the complete study: The collaborator samples originated in the United States, Italy and Spain and spanned the acute and convalescent phases of COVID-19. The samples were drawn from two sources: the first 160 participants of the ongoing ImmuneRACE study, and 1,000 to 1,500 subjects contributed by 6 global collaborators. A freely available public database, intended as a resource for researchers studying the immune response to SARS-CoV-2, is where the repertoires were released. Where HLA class I and class II types were available, the types were taken from metadata supplied by the sample provider, not from assay-based typing. The material from the prospective study consisted of cDNA or gDNA derived from T cells, B-cell-depleted T cells, or PBMCs. Nearly every sample came with metadata listing a de-identified subject ID, COVID-19 status, age in years and sex. Subjects who had been exposed to COVID-19, were actively infected with it, or had recovered from it provided the deeply sampled blood TCRbeta repertoires that made up the dataset.

Collaborating institutions collected whole blood in K2EDTA tubes following their own protocols. For TCRbeta analysis, collaborators shipped samples as frozen whole blood, isolated PBMCs, or DNA extracted from either of those sample types. With respect to this clone: Its antigen specificity is not known. The record has no base qualities; no much larger clone is one base away.

Beyond this particular receptor, the publication reports: The quantity of clinical and demographic metadata differed by source and by participant and was supplied without curation.

The immunoSEQ Assay, a bias-controlled multiplex PCR, was used to amplify TCRbeta CDR3 regions from genomic DNA. Turning to the authors' computational methods: Within the assay, amplification of reference gene primers was used to estimate how many nucleated cells each sample contained. To quantify the absolute abundance of each unique TCRbeta CDR3 rearrangement, sequence reads were collapsed and filtered. For each sample, productive Simpson clonality was calculated by taking the square root of Simpson's diversity index across productive rearrangements. Here the immuneACCESS table is served through TCRdb, limited to in-frame sequences with V and J called. Missing clones are a known gap in these copies; in checked studies unresolved V genes cover under half, and the rest lacks a known reason. V, J and clone size are those of that table, while D and trimming were read from the DNA. This sample holds tens of thousands of clones; roughly 78% were observed only once. The ten largest clones add up to 4.5% to 5.5% of the sample.

The TCR originated in a woman in her 70s with acute or convalescent COVID-19. Source material: peripheral blood.

The CDR3: CASTLGQPLNQPQHF. In nucleotides, the sequence is TGTGCCAGCACTTTGGGACAGCCCCTTAATCAGCCCCAGCATTTT. This chain joins TRBV6-5 to TRBJ1-5, with TRBD1 matching 7 junction bases. From V the trimming removes 7 bases and from J it removes 4 bases, while the gene matches leave 10 bases of the junction unaccounted for. Per the germline V gene, MNHEY is the CDR1 and SVGAGI is the CDR2. From the cysteine through the phenylalanine, the CDR3 covers 15 amino acids. Only CDR3 DNA remains: 45 bases, in frame from the first base.